Each of the 20 T cell receptor beta chains below was sequenced from the same sample in a study of early T cells in non-severe SARS-CoV-2 infection (dated by TCRdb to the early 2020s). Libraries were prepared through 5' RACE. Sequencing was carried out with a NextSeq 500. TCRdb took the public reads, trimmed them with fastp at Q25, ran MiXCR for clone calling and kept in-frame beta chains. Duplicate CDR3 protein sequences are folded into a single record with the most common DNA and genes. The sample yields more than 75,000 distinct CDR3 sequences; roughly 13% were counted once. The ten biggest clones cover roughly 5.5% of the sample. Specimen: whole blood. Receptors were obtained from an adult who was a healthcare worker with PCR-confirmed SARS-CoV-2 infection or an uninfected control (not recorded which).

The genes are TRBV20-1 and TRBJ1-3; 9 positions agree with TRBD1. J gave up 3 bases and V 1 base, and 4 bases lay outside the gene matches. The CDR3 totals 15 residues. Germline V gives CDR1 DFQATT, CDR2 SNEGSKA (reference sequence). CDR3 coding DNA: TGCAGTGCTAGAGTGACAGGGGGGTTTGGAAACACCATATATTTT. It encodes CSARVTGGFGNTIYF.

The table lists this clonotype with a few counts. CDR3 in amino acids: CASRLEGSGPGTQYF. In nucleotides, the CDR3 is TGTGCAAGTCGCTTAGAAGGGAGCGGCCCGGGGACCCAGTACTTC. The chain carries TRBV12-2 and TRBJ2-5; the table's D call, TRBD1, was not checked against the DNA. TRBV12-2 is a known pseudogene. The CDR3 spans 15 residues.

This clonotype was seen repeatedly, ten times or more. CDR3 DNA sequence: TGTGCCAGCAGTATTGCCTATGGCTACACCTTC. It specifies CASSIAYGYTF. This chain uses TRBV6-2 or TRBV6-3 with TRBJ1-2; D gene unclear. The CDR3 covers 11 residues. The V and J ends lost 5 bases and 4 bases respectively, with 5 bases between them. CDR1 MNHEY and CDR2 SVGEGT come from the germline V gene.

V is TRBV5-1 and J is TRBJ2-5; tentative D call: TRBD1 (6 bases). V lost 2 bases and J lost 0, with 11 bases in between. CDR1 SGHRS and CDR2 YFSETQ come from the germline V gene. The CDR3 is 15 amino acids. DNA for the CDR3: TGCGCCAGCAGCTTCGGACAGCCGTACCAAGAGACCCAGTACTTC. Protein sequence: CASSFGQPYQETQYF.

CDR3 region: CASSWGPWWNEQFF. In DNA form, the CDR3 reads TGTGCCAGCAGTTGGGGACCCTGGTGGAATGAGCAGTTCTTC. The chain joins TRBV6-2 or TRBV6-3 to TRBJ2-1; D could derive from TRBD1 or TRBD2 (5 bases each). Germline loops: CDR1 MNHEY, CDR2 SVGEGT. The CDR3 sequence is 14 residues long. Trimming stripped 4 bases from V and 7 bases from J, with 14 bases between.

A few counts support this clonotype. The chain joins TRBV25-1 to TRBJ1-2; D gene unclear. This CDR3 region has 15 residues. From germline, CDR1 is MGHDK and CDR2 SYGVNS. Trimming pared 8 bases from V and 4 bases from J, leaving 20 bases between. CDR3 residues: CASEGTARRGYGYTF. As DNA, the CDR3 is TGTGCCAGCGAAGGCACAGCCCGGCGGGGCTATGGCTACACCTTC.

The sample holds a few counts of this clonotype. This chain connects TRBV20-1 to TRBJ2-7; 7 bases map to TRBD1. With V trimmed by 5 bases and J by 0 bases, 16 bases remained unmatched. The CDR3 totals 17 residues. Germline V gene sequence: CDR1 DFQATT, CDR2 SNEGSKA (reference sequence). CDR3: CSAAAATGQHSSYEQYF. DNA of the CDR3: TGCAGTGCTGCCGCAGCAACGGGACAGCACTCCTCCTACGAGCAGTACTTC.

The rearrangement uses TRBV3-1 and TRBJ2-1; D remains unclear. V lost 4 bases and J lost 9, with 16 bases in between. Per the germline V gene, CDR1 is LGHDT and CDR2 is YNNKEL (reference sequence). The CDR3 length is 14 residues. The CDR3 DNA reads as TGTGCCAGCAGCCCGGGTCACTTAGCCCCTGAGCAGTTCTTC. It is translated as CASSPGHLAPEQFF.

This clonotype appeared a few times. J is TRBJ2-7 and V is TRBV7-6; possible D gene TRBD2, 6 bases. The germline gives CDR1 SGHVS, CDR2 FNYEAQ. CDR3 length: 15 residues. The V end was cut by 5 bases, the J end by 2 bases, with 16 bases between. As DNA, the CDR3 is TGTGCCAGCAGCCCAACGGCGGGGATCCCCTACGAGCAGTACTTC. Protein: CASSPTAGIPYEQYF. The entire variable domain, with the rest obtained from reference TRBV7-6 and TRBJ2-7, is as follows: GAGVSQSPRYKVTKRGQDVALRCDPISGHVSLYWYRQALGQGPEFLTYFNYEAQQDKSGLPNDRFSAERPEGSISTLTIQRTEQRDSAMYRCASSPTAGIPYEQYFGPGTRLTVT.

This clonotype was observed a handful of times. The chain uses TRBV7-8 and TRBJ2-2, with 9 bases lining up with TRBD2. Germline CDR1 SGHVS, CDR2 FQNEAQ. The CDR3 consists of 18 residues. With V trimmed by 1 base and J by 0 bases, 6 bases remained unmatched. This chain's CDR3 is CASSLDRTSASNTGELFF. The CDR3 DNA follows: TGTGCCAGCAGCTTAGATAGGACTAGCGCGTCGAACACCGGGGAGCTGTTTTTT. The whole variable domain, remainder taken from reference TRBV7-8 and TRBJ2-2, is GAGVSQSPRYKVAKRGQDVALRCDPISGHVSLFWYQQALGQGPEFLTYFQNEAQLDKSGLPSDRFFAERPEGSVSTLKIQRTQQEDSAVYLCASSLDRTSASNTGELFFGEGSRLTVL.

A single count supports this clonotype. This rearrangement joins TRBV30 to TRBJ1-1; no firm D call. Trimming shortened V by 3 bases and J by 10 bases, and 15 bases separated the two germline ends. CDR3 length equals 12 residues. Looked up from germline, CDR1 is GTSNPN and CDR2 is SVGIG (reference sequence). CDR3 loop: CAWRILVTAAFF. In DNA, the CDR3 is TGTGCCTGGAGGATTCTTGTGACGGCAGCTTTCTTT.

This clonotype was recorded at least ten times. The chain combines TRBV5-1 with TRBJ2-1; D unresolved. Looked up from germline, CDR1 is SGHRS and CDR2 is YFSETQ. Trimming pared 3 bases from V and 6 bases from J, leaving 7 bases between. This CDR3 has 12 residues. Here the CDR3 DNA reads TGCGCCAGCAGCTGGAATAGCAATGAGCAGTTCTTC. Residues: CASSWNSNEQFF.

The chain employs TRBV19 and TRBJ1-5; D remains unclear. The CDR3 covers 13 residues. Trimming removed 7 bases at V and 0 bases at J, with 7 bases between. CDR1 is LNHDA, CDR2 SQIVND, per germline (reference sequence). CDR3 sequence (DNA): TGTGCCAGTAATCCGAGTAGCAATCAGCCCCAGCATTTT. This encodes CASNPSSNQPQHF.

The chain couples TRBV7-2 to TRBJ1-4; TRBD1 matches at 7 bases. V lost 2 bases, J lost 7 bases, and 4 bases stayed unmatched. This CDR3 contains 14 residues. CDR1 and CDR2 (germline): SGHTA, FQGNSA. This chain's CDR3 is CASSLQGQSEKLFF. The DNA of the CDR3 is TGTGCCAGCAGCTTACAGGGACAGAGTGAAAAACTGTTTTTT.

The chain links TRBV7-9 to TRBJ2-7, with TRBD1 matching 7 bases. The CDR3 has 13 amino acids. Trimming cost V 5 bases and J 5 bases; bases outside gene matches: 6. Germline lookup yields CDR1 SEHNR and CDR2 FQNEAQ (reference sequence). The CDR3 protein is CASSPTGNHEQYF. The CDR3 nucleotides are TGTGCCAGCAGCCCGACAGGGAACCACGAGCAGTACTTC.

V and J are TRBV2 and TRBJ2-2; no clear D. CDR1 SNHLY and CDR2 FYNNEI come from the germline V gene. The CDR3 has 13 residues. Deletions cut 6 bases from V and 4 bases from J, with 9 bases between. CDR3 coding DNA: TGTGCCAGCAGGTGGCTGGCCACCGGGGAGCTGTTTTTT. Translated, it gives CASRWLATGELFF.

This clonotype was seen at least ten times. V gene TRBV3-1 combines with J gene TRBJ2-5, with 8 bases that match TRBD2. Germline CDR1 reads LGHDT; CDR2 reads YNNKEL (reference sequence). Trimming at V came to 4 bases and at J to 4 bases, leaving 11 bases not matched to a gene. This CDR3 is built from 16 residues. CDR3 loop: CASSPGRSGGRETQYF. The CDR3, as DNA: TGTGCCAGCAGCCCCGGGCGGAGCGGGGGAAGAGAGACCCAGTACTTC.

The chain employs TRBV9 and TRBJ2-5; maybe TRBD2 (5 bases). The CDR3 is made up of 12 amino acids. The germline V gene encodes CDR1 SGDLS and CDR2 YYNGEE. The V and J ends lost 2 bases and 4 bases respectively, with 6 bases between them. CDR3 residues: CASSVGGETQYF. The CDR3 coding sequence is TGTGCCAGCAGCGTCGGAGGAGAGACCCAGTACTTC.

This chain connects TRBV29-1 to TRBJ1-2; D possibly corresponds to TRBD1 (5 bases). Per germline, CDR1 SQVTM and CDR2 ANQGSEA. The ends were cut back, 6 bases at V and 10 bases at J, with 18 bases in the middle. The CDR3 extends over 12 amino acids. This chain's CDR3 is CSVGRQHLNYTF. The CDR3 DNA follows: TGCAGCGTGGGTAGACAGCATTTGAACTACACCTTC.

A few counts support this clonotype. The chain recombines TRBV6-5 with TRBJ1-4; no definite D call. Between the trimmed V and J ends, which lost 0 bases and 3 bases, there was a span of 8 bases. Germline V gene sequence: CDR1 MNHEY, CDR2 SVGAGI. The CDR3 has 15 amino acids. The CDR3 bases are TGTGCCAGCAGTTACTCAGGGTGGGCTAATGAAAAACTGTTTTTT. This codes for CASSYSGWANEKLFF.